This T cell receptor beta chain is drawn from a study of cytomegalovirus exposure and HLA in healthy donors. The PCR ran on 60 Vbeta and 13 Jbeta primers. The method was immunoSEQ multiplex PCR; TCRdb's version includes in-frame clones alone and lacks a portion of them. This sample carries around 150,000 clones, 72% of them seen once, and the ten largest clones take 4.2%. Germline V CDR1 and CDR2: MGHDK, SYGVNS. The CDR3 has 15 amino acids. V was pared by 1 base and J by 3 bases, with 10 bases between. The chain recombines TRBV25-1 with TRBJ1-5; D remains ambiguous. The specimen was PBMCs. The receptor's source is a man aged 50 or older in good health and CMV-seropositive. The CDR3 bases are TGTGCCAGCAGTGAATCCGGGGTTCCCAATCAGCCCCAGCATTTT. This sequence encodes CASSESGVPNQPQHF.